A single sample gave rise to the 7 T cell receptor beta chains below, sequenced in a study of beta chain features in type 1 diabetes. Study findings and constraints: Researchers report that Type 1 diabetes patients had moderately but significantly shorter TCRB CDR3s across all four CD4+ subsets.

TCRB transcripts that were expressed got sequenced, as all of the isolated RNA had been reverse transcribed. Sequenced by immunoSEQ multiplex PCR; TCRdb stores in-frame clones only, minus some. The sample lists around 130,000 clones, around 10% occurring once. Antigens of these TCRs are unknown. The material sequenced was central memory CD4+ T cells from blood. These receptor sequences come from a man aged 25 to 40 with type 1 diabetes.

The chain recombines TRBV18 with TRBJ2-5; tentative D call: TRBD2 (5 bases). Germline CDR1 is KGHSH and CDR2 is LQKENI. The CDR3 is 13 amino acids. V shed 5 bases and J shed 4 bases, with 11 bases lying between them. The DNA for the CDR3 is TGTGCCAGCTCATTGGACGGAGGAGAGACCCAGTACTTC. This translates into CASSLDGGETQYF.

The CDR3 loop is CSTETNYGYTF. In DNA, the CDR3 is TGCAGCACTGAAACTAACTATGGCTACACCTTC. The gene calls are TRBV29-1 and TRBJ1-2, with no clear D. The V end was cut by 8 bases, the J end by 0 bases, with 7 bases between. CDR3 length equals 11 residues. Germline-derived CDR1 and CDR2 are SQVTM and ANQGSEA. The full variable domain, rest sourced from reference TRBV29-1 and TRBJ1-2, is SAVISQKPSRDICQRGTSLTIQCQVDSQVTMMFWYRQQPGQSLTLIATANQGSEATYESGFVIDKFPISRPNLTFSTLTVSNMSPEDSSIYLCSTETNYGYTFGSGTRLTVV.

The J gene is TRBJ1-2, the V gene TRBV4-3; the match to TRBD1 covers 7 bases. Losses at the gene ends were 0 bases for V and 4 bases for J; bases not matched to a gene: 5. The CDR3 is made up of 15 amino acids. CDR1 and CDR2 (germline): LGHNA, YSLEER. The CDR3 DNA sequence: TGCGCCAGCAGCCAAGAAGGGACAGCCCTCTATGGCTACACCTTC. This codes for CASSQEGTALYGYTF.

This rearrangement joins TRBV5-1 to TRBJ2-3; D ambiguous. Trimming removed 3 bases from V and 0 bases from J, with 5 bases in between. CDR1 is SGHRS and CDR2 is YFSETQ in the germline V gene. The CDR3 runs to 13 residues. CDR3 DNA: TGCGCCAGCAGCTCGTCTAGCACAGATACGCAGTATTTT. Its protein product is CASSSSSTDTQYF.

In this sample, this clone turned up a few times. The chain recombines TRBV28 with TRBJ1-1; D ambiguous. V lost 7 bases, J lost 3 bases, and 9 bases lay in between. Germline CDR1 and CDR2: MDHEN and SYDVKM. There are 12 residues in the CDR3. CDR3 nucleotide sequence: TGTGCCAGCAAGCAAACCTACACTGAAGCTTTCTTT. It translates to CASKQTYTEAFF.

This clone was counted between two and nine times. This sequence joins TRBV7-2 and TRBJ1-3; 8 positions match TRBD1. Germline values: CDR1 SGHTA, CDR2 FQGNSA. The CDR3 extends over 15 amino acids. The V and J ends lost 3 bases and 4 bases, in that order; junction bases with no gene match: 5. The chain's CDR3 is CASSFQSGGGNTIYF. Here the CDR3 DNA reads TGTGCCAGCAGCTTTCAGTCAGGGGGCGGAAACACCATATATTTT.

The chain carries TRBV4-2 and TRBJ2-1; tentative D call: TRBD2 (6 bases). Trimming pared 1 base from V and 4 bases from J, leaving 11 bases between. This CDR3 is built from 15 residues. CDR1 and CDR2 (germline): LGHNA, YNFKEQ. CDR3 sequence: CASSQASEVYNEQFF. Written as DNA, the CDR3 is TGTGCCAGCAGCCAAGCTAGCGAGGTATACAATGAGCAGTTCTTC.